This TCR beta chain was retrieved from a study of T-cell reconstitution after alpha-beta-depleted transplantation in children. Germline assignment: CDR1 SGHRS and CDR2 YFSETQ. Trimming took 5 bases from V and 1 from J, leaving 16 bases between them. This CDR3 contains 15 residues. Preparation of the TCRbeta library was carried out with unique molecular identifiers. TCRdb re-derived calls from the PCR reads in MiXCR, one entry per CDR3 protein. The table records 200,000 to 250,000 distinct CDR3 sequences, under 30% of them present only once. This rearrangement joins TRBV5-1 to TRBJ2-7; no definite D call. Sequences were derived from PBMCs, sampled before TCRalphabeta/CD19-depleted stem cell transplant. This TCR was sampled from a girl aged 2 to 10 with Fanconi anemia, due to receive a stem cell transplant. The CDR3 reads CASSSGWPSSYEQYF. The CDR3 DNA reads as TGCGCCAGCAGTTCCGGATGGCCTAGTTCCTACGAGCAGTACTTC. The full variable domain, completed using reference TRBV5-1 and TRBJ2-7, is KAGVTQTPRYLIKTRGQQVTLSCSPISGHRSVSWYQQTPGQGLQFLFEYFSETQRNKGNFPGRFSGRQFSNSRSEMNVSTLELGDSALYLCASSSGWPSSYEQYFGPGTRLTVT.